These T cell receptor beta chains were read from a single sample in a study of blood T cells in healthy people across ages. One entry per CDR3 protein results from TCRdb running MiXCR on the 5' RACE reads. The table includes roughly 680,000 distinct CDR3 sequences, under 65% detected once. Sequencing was performed on blood. All receptors derive from an elderly woman in good health. CDR3s include the opening cysteine and the closing phenylalanine or tryptophan. Fields, in order: J gene, clone size, V gene, D gene, CDR3 protein, CDR3 DNA. The D gene is left open where the match is weak. Clone size appears in some rows only: once, few, many, or a class for an expanded clone.

J gene: TRBJ2-1; clone size: many; V gene: TRBV15; D gene: -; CDR3 protein: CATSRYSYNEQFF; CDR3 DNA: TGTGCCACCAGCAGATACAGCTACAATGAGCAGTTCTTC
J gene: TRBJ2-5; clone size: -; V gene: TRBV9; D gene: -; CDR3 protein: CASSVVSGQETQYF; CDR3 DNA: TGTGCCAGCAGCGTAGTGTCAGGCCAAGAGACCCAGTACTTC
J gene: TRBJ2-7; clone size: many; V gene: TRBV9; D gene: TRBD1; CDR3 protein: CASSAQRDRGNEQYF; CDR3 DNA: TGTGCCAGCAGCGCCCAACGGGACAGGGGGAACGAGCAGTACTTC
J gene: TRBJ1-1; clone size: few; V gene: TRBV6-6; D gene: -; CDR3 protein: CASSALKYGRDTEAFF; CDR3 DNA: TGTGCCAGCAGTGCCCTGAAGTATGGAAGGGACACTGAAGCTTTCTTT
J gene: TRBJ1-5; clone size: -; V gene: TRBV6-1; D gene: TRBD1; CDR3 protein: CASRRRTGAGQPQHF; CDR3 DNA: TGTGCCAGCAGGCGTCGGACAGGGGCAGGTCAGCCCCAGCATTTT
J gene: TRBJ2-1; clone size: -; V gene: TRBV12-3/TRBV12-4; D gene: -; CDR3 protein: CASSRSDSSSYNEQFF; CDR3 DNA: TGTGCCAGCAGTCGATCGGACAGCAGCTCCTACAATGAGCAGTTCTTC
J gene: TRBJ2-5; clone size: few; V gene: TRBV6-2/TRBV6-3; D gene: TRBD1; CDR3 protein: CASSYPTQTGMGYQETQYF; CDR3 DNA: TGTGCCAGCAGTTACCCAACCCAGACAGGGATGGGGTACCAAGAGACCCAGTACTTC
J gene: TRBJ2-3; clone size: -; V gene: TRBV7-8; D gene: -; CDR3 protein: CASTFGGTDTQYF; CDR3 DNA: TGTGCCAGTACCTTTGGGGGGACAGATACGCAGTATTTT
J gene: TRBJ1-2; clone size: many; V gene: TRBV5-1; D gene: TRBD1; CDR3 protein: CASSLAGGTYGYTF; CDR3 DNA: TGCGCCAGCAGCTTGGCAGGGGGCACCTATGGCTACACCTTC
J gene: TRBJ2-7; clone size: -; V gene: TRBV9; D gene: -; CDR3 protein: CASSVAPSGEQYF; CDR3 DNA: TGTGCCAGCAGCGTAGCCCCCTCGGGGGAGCAGTACTTC
J gene: TRBJ2-3; clone size: -; V gene: TRBV20-1; D gene: TRBD2; CDR3 protein: CSAQTSGGRADTQYF; CDR3 DNA: TGCAGTGCCCAGACTAGCGGGGGGAGGGCAGATACGCAGTATTTT
J gene: TRBJ1-2; clone size: -; V gene: TRBV29-1; D gene: -; CDR3 protein: CSVEVSYGYTF; CDR3 DNA: TGCAGCGTTGAGGTTTCCTATGGCTACACCTTC
J gene: TRBJ2-3; clone size: -; V gene: TRBV6-5; D gene: TRBD2; CDR3 protein: CASSREWRGGSQYF; CDR3 DNA: TGTGCCAGCAGCCGCGAGTGGCGGGGGGGTTCGCAGTATTTT
J gene: TRBJ2-3; clone size: -; V gene: TRBV9; D gene: -; CDR3 protein: CAGSTLGVGTDTQYF; CDR3 DNA: TGTGCCGGCAGCACACTGGGGGTCGGCACAGATACGCAGTATTTT
J gene: TRBJ2-3; clone size: once; V gene: TRBV12-3/TRBV12-4; D gene: -; CDR3 protein: CASSLGGVRTDTQYF; CDR3 DNA: TGTGCCAGCAGTTTAGGCGGGGTCAGAACAGATACGCAGTATTTT
J gene: TRBJ2-5; clone size: many; V gene: TRBV7-6; D gene: -; CDR3 protein: CASSFAHQETQYF; CDR3 DNA: TGTGCCAGCAGCTTCGCTCATCAAGAGACCCAGTACTTC
J gene: TRBJ1-2; clone size: -; V gene: TRBV5-1; D gene: -; CDR3 protein: CASSSSVGYGYTF; CDR3 DNA: TGCGCCAGCAGCTCTTCAGTGGGCTATGGCTACACCTTC
J gene: TRBJ2-1; clone size: -; V gene: TRBV9; D gene: TRBD1; CDR3 protein: CASSVARDRVHGQFF; CDR3 DNA: TGTGCCAGCAGTGTAGCTAGGGACAGGGTACATGGGCAGTTCTTC
J gene: TRBJ2-1; clone size: -; V gene: TRBV2; D gene: -; CDR3 protein: CASSDFDGSAWNEQFF; CDR3 DNA: TGTGCCAGCAGTGATTTTGACGGGAGCGCGTGGAATGAGCAGTTCTTC
J gene: TRBJ1-1; clone size: few; V gene: TRBV7-2; D gene: -; CDR3 protein: CASSFVAGGEAFF; CDR3 DNA: TGTGCCAGCAGCTTCGTCGCCGGGGGTGAAGCTTTCTTT
J gene: TRBJ2-2; clone size: -; V gene: TRBV2; D gene: -; CDR3 protein: CASSEADLSTGELFF; CDR3 DNA: TGTGCCAGCAGTGAAGCGGACCTTTCCACCGGGGAGCTGTTTTTT
J gene: TRBJ2-5; clone size: -; V gene: TRBV20-1; D gene: -; CDR3 protein: CSASPPWGQETQYF; CDR3 DNA: TGCAGTGCTAGCCCCCCGTGGGGTCAAGAGACCCAGTACTTC
J gene: TRBJ2-7; clone size: -; V gene: TRBV4-3; D gene: -; CDR3 protein: CASSQDFLDPYEQYF; CDR3 DNA: TGCGCCAGCAGCCAAGATTTTCTGGACCCCTACGAGCAGTACTTC
J gene: TRBJ2-1; clone size: many; V gene: TRBV11-2; D gene: -; CDR3 protein: CASLTGTASDSGQFF; CDR3 DNA: TGTGCCAGCCTAACTGGTACGGCTAGCGATTCGGGGCAGTTCTTC
J gene: TRBJ2-3; clone size: -; V gene: TRBV5-1; D gene: TRBD1; CDR3 protein: CASNQGGQDTQYF; CDR3 DNA: TGCGCCAGCAATCAAGGGGGCCAAGATACGCAGTATTTT
J gene: TRBJ2-2; clone size: many; V gene: TRBV24-1; D gene: TRBD2; CDR3 protein: CATIRPSGRLTGELFF; CDR3 DNA: TGTGCCACCATCCGACCTAGCGGGAGGCTCACCGGGGAGCTGTTTTTT
J gene: TRBJ2-1; clone size: -; V gene: TRBV7-7; D gene: -; CDR3 protein: CASSRTAGNEQFF; CDR3 DNA: TGTGCTAGCAGTAGGACAGCGGGGAATGAGCAGTTCTTC
J gene: TRBJ1-6; clone size: few; V gene: TRBV20-1; D gene: TRBD1; CDR3 protein: CSAGPEGQGANSPLHF; CDR3 DNA: TGCAGTGCTGGACCCGAGGGGCAGGGGGCGAATTCACCCCTCCACTTT
J gene: TRBJ2-3; clone size: few; V gene: TRBV9; D gene: -; CDR3 protein: CASSVALGGTDTQYF; CDR3 DNA: TGTGCCAGCAGCGTAGCTCTGGGAGGTACAGATACGCAGTATTTT
J gene: TRBJ1-2; clone size: many; V gene: TRBV11-1; D gene: TRBD1; CDR3 protein: CASSATGAPYGYTF; CDR3 DNA: TGTGCCAGCAGCGCCACAGGGGCACCTTATGGCTACACCTTC
J gene: TRBJ1-5; clone size: few; V gene: TRBV5-1; D gene: -; CDR3 protein: CASSLGGSGNQPQHF; CDR3 DNA: TGCGCCAGCAGCTTGGGGGGTTCGGGCAATCAGCCCCAGCATTTT
J gene: TRBJ2-3; clone size: -; V gene: TRBV11-3; D gene: -; CDR3 protein: CASSPATSTDTQYF; CDR3 DNA: TGTGCCAGCAGCCCGGCGACGAGCACAGATACGCAGTATTTT
J gene: TRBJ2-5; clone size: -; V gene: TRBV5-1; D gene: TRBD1; CDR3 protein: CASSLFGTGQETQYF; CDR3 DNA: TGCGCCAGCAGCTTGTTTGGGACAGGCCAAGAGACCCAGTACTTC
J gene: TRBJ2-4; clone size: -; V gene: TRBV10-3; D gene: -; CDR3 protein: CAISGGQPRSEQYF; CDR3 DNA: TGTGCCATCAGTGGAGGACAACCTAGGTCGGAGCAGTACTTC
J gene: TRBJ2-5; clone size: -; V gene: TRBV4-3; D gene: -; CDR3 protein: CASSQDRRAEETQYF; CDR3 DNA: TGCGCCAGCAGCCAAGATAGGAGGGCTGAGGAGACCCAGTACTTC
J gene: TRBJ2-7; clone size: -; V gene: TRBV6-1; D gene: TRBD2; CDR3 protein: CASSAPGTSESYEQYF; CDR3 DNA: TGTGCCAGCAGTGCACCCGGGACTAGCGAATCCTACGAGCAGTACTTC
J gene: TRBJ2-1; clone size: once; V gene: TRBV12-3/TRBV12-4; D gene: -; CDR3 protein: CASSFSSQGGEQFF; CDR3 DNA: TGTGCCAGCAGTTTTTCCAGCCAGGGTGGTGAGCAGTTCTTC
J gene: TRBJ2-7; clone size: -; V gene: TRBV20-1; D gene: TRBD1; CDR3 protein: CSLPTGPTYEQYF; CDR3 DNA: TGCAGCCTCCCGACAGGGCCCACCTACGAGCAGTACTTC
J gene: TRBJ1-3; clone size: -; V gene: TRBV20-1; D gene: -; CDR3 protein: CSAPWAGNSGNTIYF; CDR3 DNA: TGCAGTGCCCCATGGGCAGGGAACTCTGGAAACACCATATATTTT
J gene: TRBJ2-2; clone size: few; V gene: TRBV7-3; D gene: -; CDR3 protein: CASSLTRGGTGELFF; CDR3 DNA: TGTGCCAGCAGCTTAACGAGGGGGGGAACCGGGGAGCTGTTTTTT
J gene: TRBJ2-7; clone size: many; V gene: TRBV27; D gene: TRBD1; CDR3 protein: CASSILPPGTGDPYEQYF; CDR3 DNA: TGTGCCAGCAGTATCCTACCGCCCGGGACAGGGGATCCCTACGAGCAGTACTTC
J gene: TRBJ2-6; clone size: -; V gene: TRBV7-3; D gene: -; CDR3 protein: CASSQDPSGANVLTF; CDR3 DNA: TGTGCCAGCAGTCAAGACCCCTCTGGGGCCAACGTCCTGACTTTC
J gene: TRBJ1-3; clone size: -; V gene: TRBV2; D gene: -; CDR3 protein: CASSEVSGSTIYF; CDR3 DNA: TGTGCCAGCAGTGAAGTCTCTGGAAGCACCATATATTTT
J gene: TRBJ2-1; clone size: many; V gene: TRBV15; D gene: TRBD2; CDR3 protein: CATRLAGSSYNEQFF; CDR3 DNA: TGTGCCACCAGACTAGCGGGGAGCTCCTACAATGAGCAGTTCTTC
J gene: TRBJ2-1; clone size: few; V gene: TRBV2; D gene: -; CDR3 protein: CASLYFGEQFF; CDR3 DNA: TGTGCCAGCCTCTATTTTGGGGAGCAGTTCTTC
J gene: TRBJ2-3; clone size: many; V gene: TRBV28; D gene: TRBD1; CDR3 protein: CASSFGTGATTDTQYF; CDR3 DNA: TGTGCCAGCAGTTTTGGGACAGGCGCTACCACAGATACGCAGTATTTT
J gene: TRBJ2-1; clone size: -; V gene: TRBV7-2; D gene: TRBD2; CDR3 protein: CASSQRTSGWNEQFF; CDR3 DNA: TGTGCCAGCAGCCAGAGGACTAGCGGATGGAATGAGCAGTTCTTC
J gene: TRBJ2-3; clone size: many; V gene: TRBV28; D gene: TRBD2; CDR3 protein: CASIPGGRLSTDTQYF; CDR3 DNA: TGTGCCAGCATTCCCGGCGGGAGGCTTAGCACAGATACGCAGTATTTT
J gene: TRBJ2-7; clone size: -; V gene: TRBV18; D gene: TRBD2; CDR3 protein: CASSQTSGEQYF; CDR3 DNA: TGTGCCAGCTCCCAGACTAGCGGCGAGCAGTACTTC
J gene: TRBJ2-7; clone size: -; V gene: TRBV6-2/TRBV6-3; D gene: TRBD1; CDR3 protein: CASSHRTGSSYEQYF; CDR3 DNA: TGTGCCAGCAGTCACCGGACAGGGAGCTCCTACGAGCAGTACTTC
J gene: TRBJ1-4; clone size: -; V gene: TRBV20-1; D gene: -; CDR3 protein: CSSRDSGNEKLFF; CDR3 DNA: TGCAGTTCCAGGGATTCGGGTAATGAAAAACTGTTTTTT
J gene: TRBJ1-6; clone size: -; V gene: TRBV29-1; D gene: -; CDR3 protein: CSESGPAWYNSLLHF; CDR3 DNA: TGCAGCGAATCCGGGCCCGCGTGGTATAATTCACTCCTCCACTTT
J gene: TRBJ2-4; clone size: -; V gene: TRBV24-1; D gene: TRBD1; CDR3 protein: CATTGQGGLGQNIQYF; CDR3 DNA: TGTGCCACCACAGGACAGGGGGGTCTCGGCCAAAACATTCAGTACTTC
J gene: TRBJ2-3; clone size: -; V gene: TRBV29-1; D gene: -; CDR3 protein: CSVEDGGNPDTQYF; CDR3 DNA: TGCAGCGTTGAAGATGGGGGTAATCCTGATACGCAGTATTTT
J gene: TRBJ1-1; clone size: -; V gene: TRBV25-1; D gene: -; CDR3 protein: CASSDYAKAFF; CDR3 DNA: TGTGCCAGCAGTGATTACGCTAAGGCTTTCTTT
J gene: TRBJ2-1; clone size: once; V gene: TRBV20-1; D gene: TRBD2; CDR3 protein: CSASTLAGIGHEQFF; CDR3 DNA: TGCAGTGCTTCTACACTAGCGGGAATCGGCCATGAGCAGTTCTTC